Detailed here is one T cell receptor beta chain. The antigen remains unidentified. Germline-derived CDR1 and CDR2 are SGHTS and YDEGEE. This CDR3 is built from 15 residues. The ends were cut back, 4 bases at V and 2 bases at J, with 15 bases in the middle. Sequencing was performed with immunoSEQ multiplex PCR; in TCRdb, only in-frame clones are kept and a portion is missing. The table records 35,000 to 40,000 clones, roughly 90% of them present only once. This sample was taken from a study of OX40 agonist ivuxolimab in advanced cancers. Study-wide context: It was permissible to have had prior anti-PD-1, anti-PD-L1 or anti-CTLA-4 therapy, and over 35% had some. Two cutaneous melanoma patients and one hepatocellular carcinoma patient, three in all, had partial responses. Broader study findings: In the expanded peripheral T cells, antigen specificity was never determined. Low normalized T-cell clonal expansion was additionally recorded for some nonresponders.

The V and J genes are TRBV5-8 and TRBJ1-1, with TRBD1 as a possible D gene (6 bases). The receptor's source is an adult with an advanced solid tumor such as melanoma, head and neck, liver or kidney cancer. Sequencing used CD4+ or CD8+ T cells sorted from blood, obtained in a trial of the OX40 agonist ivuxolimab. This CDR3 is CASSHPWGANTEAFF. The CDR3 coding sequence is TGTGCCAGCAGCCACCCCTGGGGGGCTAACACTGAAGCTTTCTTT.